This T cell receptor beta chain was captured by sequencing in a study of blood T cell repertoires in COVID-19. Study details: COVID-19 samples collected from the United States, Italy and Spain covered acute and convalescent phases.

Grouping used clinical history reported by participants in a survey and questionnaire. A COVID-19 case had been met by exposed participants during the 2 weeks before study entry. Authors' data handling: Amplification with reference gene primers provided the estimates of nucleated cell counts. Repertoires were generated with immunoSEQ multiplex PCR, while TCRdb's copy carries only in-frame clones and drops some. The DNA gave D and trimming, while V, J and clone size come from that table. The profile shows a few hundred thousand clones, 80% to 95% of them singletons. Trimming cost V 2 bases and J 8 bases; bases outside gene matches: 6. The CDR3 runs 14 residues. CDR1 and CDR2 (germline): SGHNT, YYREEE (reference sequence).

The chain uses TRBV5-4 and TRBJ2-1; the match to TRBD2 covers 8 bases. This TCR was sampled from a woman aged 40 to 50 who had been exposed to COVID-19. The sequenced sample consisted of PBMCs or T cells enriched from blood (not recorded which). The CDR3 sequence is CASSLAGAYHEQFF. The DNA for the CDR3 is TGTGCCAGCAGCTTAGCGGGAGCTTATCATGAGCAGTTCTTC. The variable domain in full, completed from reference TRBV5-4 and TRBJ2-1, reads ETGVTQSPTHLIKTRGQQVTLRCSSQSGHNTVSWYQQALGQGPQFIFQYYREEENGRGNFPPRFSGLQFPNYSSELNVNALELDDSALYLCASSLAGAYHEQFFGPGTRLTVL.